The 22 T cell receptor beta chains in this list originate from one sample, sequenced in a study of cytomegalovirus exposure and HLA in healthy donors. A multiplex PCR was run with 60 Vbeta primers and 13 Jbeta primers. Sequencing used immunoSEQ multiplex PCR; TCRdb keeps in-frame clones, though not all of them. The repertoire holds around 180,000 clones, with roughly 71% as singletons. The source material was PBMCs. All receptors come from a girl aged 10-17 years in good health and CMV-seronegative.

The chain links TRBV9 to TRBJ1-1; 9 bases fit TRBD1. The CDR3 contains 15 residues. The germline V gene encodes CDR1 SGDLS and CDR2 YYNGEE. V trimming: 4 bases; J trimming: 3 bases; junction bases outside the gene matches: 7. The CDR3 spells CASSFEQGADTEAFF. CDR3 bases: TGTGCCAGCAGCTTTGAACAGGGGGCAGACACTGAAGCTTTCTTT.

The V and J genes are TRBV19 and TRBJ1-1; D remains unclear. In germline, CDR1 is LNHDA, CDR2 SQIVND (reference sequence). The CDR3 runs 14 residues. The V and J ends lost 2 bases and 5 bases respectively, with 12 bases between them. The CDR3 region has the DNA TGTGCCAGTAGTATATCGGGTCGGGAGACTGAAGCTTTCTTT. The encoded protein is CASSISGRETEAFF.

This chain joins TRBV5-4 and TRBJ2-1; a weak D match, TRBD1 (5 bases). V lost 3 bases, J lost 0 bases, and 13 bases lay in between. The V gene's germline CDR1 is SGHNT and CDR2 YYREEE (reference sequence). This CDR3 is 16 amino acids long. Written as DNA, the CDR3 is TGTGCCAGCAGCTCATGGACATCCCCCTCCTACAATGAGCAGTTCTTC. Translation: CASSSWTSPSYNEQFF.

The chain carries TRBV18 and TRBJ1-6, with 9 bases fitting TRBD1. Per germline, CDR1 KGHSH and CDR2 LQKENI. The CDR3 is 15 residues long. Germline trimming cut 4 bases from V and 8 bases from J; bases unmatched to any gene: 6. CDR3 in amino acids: CASSRAGQGDSPLHF. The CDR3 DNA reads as TGTGCCAGCTCACGGGCGGGACAGGGTGATTCACCCCTCCACTTT. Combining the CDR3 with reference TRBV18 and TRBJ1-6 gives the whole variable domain NAGVMQNPRHLVRRRGQEARLRCSPMKGHSHVYWYRQLPEEGLKFMVYLQKENIIDESGMPKERFSAEFPKEGPSILRIQQVVRGDSAAYFCASSRAGQGDSPLHFGNGTRLTVT.

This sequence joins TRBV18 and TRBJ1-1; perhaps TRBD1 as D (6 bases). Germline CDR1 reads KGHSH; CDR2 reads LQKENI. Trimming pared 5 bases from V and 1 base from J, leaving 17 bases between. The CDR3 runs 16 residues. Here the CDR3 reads CASSSRGDNANTEAFF. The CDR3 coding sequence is TGTGCCAGCTCAAGCCGGGGGGACAACGCGAACACTGAAGCTTTCTTT.

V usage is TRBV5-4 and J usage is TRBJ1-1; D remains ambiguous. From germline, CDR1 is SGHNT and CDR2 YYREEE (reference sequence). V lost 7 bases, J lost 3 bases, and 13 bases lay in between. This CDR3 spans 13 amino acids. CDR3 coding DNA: TGTGCCAGCGGCCGGAGGGAGGACACTGAAGCTTTCTTT. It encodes CASGRREDTEAFF.

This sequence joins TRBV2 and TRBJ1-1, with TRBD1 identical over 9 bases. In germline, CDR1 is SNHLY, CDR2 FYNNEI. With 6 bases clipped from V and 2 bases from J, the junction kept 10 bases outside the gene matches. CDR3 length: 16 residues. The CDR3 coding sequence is TGTGCCAGCAGCAGTCCCGGGACAGGGACAAACACTGAAGCTTTCTTT. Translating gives CASSSPGTGTNTEAFF.

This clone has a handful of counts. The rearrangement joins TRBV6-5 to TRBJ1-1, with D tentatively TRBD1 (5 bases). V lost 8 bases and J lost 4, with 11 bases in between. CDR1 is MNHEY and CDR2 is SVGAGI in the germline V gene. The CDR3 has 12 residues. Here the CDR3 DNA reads TGTGCCAGCGGAAAAGGGGTCACTGAAGCTTTCTTT. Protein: CASGKGVTEAFF.

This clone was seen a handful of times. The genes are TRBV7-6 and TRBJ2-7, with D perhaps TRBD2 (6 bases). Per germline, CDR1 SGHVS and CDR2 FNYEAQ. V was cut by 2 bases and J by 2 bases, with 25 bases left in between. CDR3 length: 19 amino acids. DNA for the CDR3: TGTGCCAGCAGCTTATATCCAGCGGGCGTTGGTGCAAATACCTACGAGCAGTACTTC. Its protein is CASSLYPAGVGANTYEQYF.

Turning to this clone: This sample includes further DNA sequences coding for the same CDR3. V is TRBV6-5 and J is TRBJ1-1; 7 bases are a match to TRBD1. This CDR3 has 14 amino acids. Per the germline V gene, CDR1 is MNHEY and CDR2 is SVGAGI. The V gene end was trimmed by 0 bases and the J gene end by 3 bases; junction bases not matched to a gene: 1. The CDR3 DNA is TGTGCCAGCAGTTACTCCGACAGGGACACTGAAGCTTTCTTT. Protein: CASSYSDRDTEAFF.

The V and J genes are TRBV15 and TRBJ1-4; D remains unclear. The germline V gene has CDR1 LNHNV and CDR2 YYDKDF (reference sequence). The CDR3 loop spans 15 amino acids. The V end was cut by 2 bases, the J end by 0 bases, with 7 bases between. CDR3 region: CATSRTRATNEKLFF. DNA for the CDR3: TGTGCCACCAGCAGAACTCGAGCAACTAATGAAAAACTGTTTTTT.

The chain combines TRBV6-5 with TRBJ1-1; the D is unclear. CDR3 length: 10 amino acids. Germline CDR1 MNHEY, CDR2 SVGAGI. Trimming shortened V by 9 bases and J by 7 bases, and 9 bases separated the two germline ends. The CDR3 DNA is TGTGCCAGTTTAGGGAGTGAAGCTTTCTTT. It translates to CASLGSEAFF.

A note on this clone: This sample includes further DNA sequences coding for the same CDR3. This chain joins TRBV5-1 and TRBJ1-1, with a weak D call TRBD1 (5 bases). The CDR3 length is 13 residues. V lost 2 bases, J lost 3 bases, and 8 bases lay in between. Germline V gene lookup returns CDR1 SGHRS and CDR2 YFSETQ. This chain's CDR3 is CASSFTGDTEAFF. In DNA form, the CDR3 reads TGCGCCAGCAGCTTTACAGGCGACACTGAAGCTTTCTTT.

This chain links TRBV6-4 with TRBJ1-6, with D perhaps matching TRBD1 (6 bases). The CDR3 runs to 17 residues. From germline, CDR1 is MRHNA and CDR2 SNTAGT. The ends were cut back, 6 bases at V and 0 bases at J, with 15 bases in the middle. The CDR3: CASSWDKGSSYNSPLHF. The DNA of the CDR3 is TGTGCCAGCAGCTGGGACAAGGGGAGCTCCTATAATTCACCCCTCCACTTT.

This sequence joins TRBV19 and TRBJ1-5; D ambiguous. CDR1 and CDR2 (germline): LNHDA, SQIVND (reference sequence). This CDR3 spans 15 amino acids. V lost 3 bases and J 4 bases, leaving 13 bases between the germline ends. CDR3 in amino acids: CASSITPHGNQPQHF. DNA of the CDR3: TGTGCCAGTAGTATTACACCCCACGGGAATCAGCCCCAGCATTTT.

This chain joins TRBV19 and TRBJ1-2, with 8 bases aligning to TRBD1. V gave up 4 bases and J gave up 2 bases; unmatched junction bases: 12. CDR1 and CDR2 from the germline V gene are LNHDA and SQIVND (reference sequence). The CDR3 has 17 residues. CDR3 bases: TGTGCCAGTAGTACCGGACAGGGTGAGGCGAAAAACTATGGCTACACCTTC. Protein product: CASSTGQGEAKNYGYTF.

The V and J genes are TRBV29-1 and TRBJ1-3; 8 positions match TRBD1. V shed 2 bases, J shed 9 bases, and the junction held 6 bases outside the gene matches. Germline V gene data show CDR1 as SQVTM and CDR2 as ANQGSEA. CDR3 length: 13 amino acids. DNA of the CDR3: TGCAGCGTTGAATTTCAGGGGGCGAGCACCATATATTTT. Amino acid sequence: CSVEFQGASTIYF.

DNA for the CDR3: TGCAGCGTTGAAGTCCTGGGACTACATCTTCAAGAGACCCAGTACTTC. It encodes CSVEVLGLHLQETQYF. The chain uses TRBV29-1 and TRBJ2-5; TRBD2 agrees at 7 bases. CDR3 size: 16 residues. Germline V gives CDR1 SQVTM, CDR2 ANQGSEA. Trimming took 1 base from V and 2 from J; bases not matched to a gene: 10.

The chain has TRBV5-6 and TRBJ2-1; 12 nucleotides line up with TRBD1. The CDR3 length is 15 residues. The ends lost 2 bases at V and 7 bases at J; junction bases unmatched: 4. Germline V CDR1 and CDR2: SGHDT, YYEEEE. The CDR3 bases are TGTGCCAGCAGCTTCGGGACAGGGGGCTATAATGAGCAGTTCTTC. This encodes CASSFGTGGYNEQFF.

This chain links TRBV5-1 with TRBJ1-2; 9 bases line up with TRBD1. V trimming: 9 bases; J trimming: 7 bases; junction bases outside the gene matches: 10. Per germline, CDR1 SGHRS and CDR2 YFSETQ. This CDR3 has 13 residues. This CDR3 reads CATSPGQGSGYTF. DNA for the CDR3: TGCGCCACTTCCCCAGGACAGGGGTCTGGCTACACCTTC.

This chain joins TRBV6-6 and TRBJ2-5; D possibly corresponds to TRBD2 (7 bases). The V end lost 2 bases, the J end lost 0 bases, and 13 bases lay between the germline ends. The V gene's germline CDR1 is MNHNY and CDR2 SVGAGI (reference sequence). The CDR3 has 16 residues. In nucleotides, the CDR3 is TGTGCCAGCAGTTACCTCGGGGGGCTCGACCAAGAGACCCAGTACTTC. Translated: CASSYLGGLDQETQYF.

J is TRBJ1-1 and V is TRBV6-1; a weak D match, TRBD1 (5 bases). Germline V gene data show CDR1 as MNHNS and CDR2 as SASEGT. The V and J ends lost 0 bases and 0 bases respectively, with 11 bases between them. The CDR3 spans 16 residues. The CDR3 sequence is CASSEAPGLMNTEAFF. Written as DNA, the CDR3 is TGTGCCAGCAGTGAAGCGCCAGGGTTAATGAACACTGAAGCTTTCTTT.